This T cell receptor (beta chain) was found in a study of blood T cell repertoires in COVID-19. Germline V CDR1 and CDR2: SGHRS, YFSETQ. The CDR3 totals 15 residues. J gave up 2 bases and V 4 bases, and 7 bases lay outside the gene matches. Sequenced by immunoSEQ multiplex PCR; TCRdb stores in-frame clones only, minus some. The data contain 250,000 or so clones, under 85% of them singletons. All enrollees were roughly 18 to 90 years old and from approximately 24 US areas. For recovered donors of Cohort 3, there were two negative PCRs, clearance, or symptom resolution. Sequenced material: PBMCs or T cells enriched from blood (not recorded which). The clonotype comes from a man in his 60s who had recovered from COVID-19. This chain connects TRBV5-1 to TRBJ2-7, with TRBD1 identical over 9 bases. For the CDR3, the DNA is TGCGCCAGCAGCGAGGGACAGGGTGGAACCTACGAGCAGTACTTC. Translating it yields CASSEGQGGTYEQYF.